Detailed here is one T cell receptor beta chain. Its antigen is unknown. The donors, aged roughly 6 to 90, were healthy Caucasians from Russia. Germline V gives CDR1 SGHTA, CDR2 FQGTGA. CDR3 length equals 15 residues. Trimming left V 8 bases short and J 4 bases short, with 20 bases between. A second PCR, run for about 7 to 11 cycles, used a sample-barcoded 5' primer plus a J-beta primer mix. Each cDNA molecule was tagged by a template-switch adaptor that had 12 random nucleotides. TCRdb re-called the 5' RACE reads with MiXCR, one entry per CDR3 protein. The data hold 700,000 to 950,000 distinct CDR3 sequences, with about 40% observed a single time. This record belongs to a study of blood T cells in healthy people across ages. Overall study results and limits: Bulk PBMC profiling left naive and antigen-experienced comparisons inconclusive. Among long-lived donors, naive CD4+ cells were more numerous and diversity higher than in aged donors.

The receptor comes from a woman aged 60-75 years in good health. The source material was blood. The V and J genes are TRBV7-3 and TRBJ1-1; D is uncertain. CDR3 loop: CASSALDVPGTEAFF. The CDR3, as DNA: TGTGCCAGCTCAGCTTTGGACGTCCCGGGCACTGAAGCTTTCTTT.